This TCR beta chain was observed in a study of regulatory T cells in long-lasting Graves disease. Overall study results and limits: Sample size, which was small, may have reduced accuracy.

Comments on this clonotype: The antigen remains unidentified.

For TCR beta, libraries came from iRepertoire HTBI primers and Arm-PCR of CDR3 regions. TCRdb re-derived calls from the multiplex PCR reads in MiXCR, one entry per CDR3 protein. The sample consists of more than 350,000 distinct CDR3 sequences, roughly a fifth of them appearing once. Indicated time point: persistent/refractory GD, antithyroid drugs over 5 years with positive TRAb. The authors made the TCR library using RNA they extracted from PBMCs. The clonotype comes from a female donor with Graves disease. Specimen: peripheral blood mononuclear cells (PBMCs), collected when the disease was refractory, from a patient treated with antithyroid drugs.

CDR3 nucleotides: TGTGCCAGCAGCCGCATCCTTTATAATTCACCCCTCCACTTT. As protein: CASSRILYNSPLHF. This chain uses TRBV6-1 with TRBJ1-6; D gene uncertain. Trimming pared 6 bases from V and 4 bases from J, leaving 10 bases between. The CDR3 loop spans 14 amino acids. Germline V gives CDR1 MNHNS, CDR2 SASEGT.